This TCR beta chain comes out of a study of sequential checkpoint blockade in melanoma. TCRdb's copy holds only in-frame clones and misses some; the assay was immunoSEQ multiplex PCR. The table has over 9,000 clones, about three quarters seen once. Treatment indicated: randomized to nivolumab then ipilimumab (arm A) or the reverse (arm B). DNA-damaging chemotherapy had not been given to any patient beforehand. V shed 1 base, J shed 0 bases, and the junction held 3 bases outside the gene matches. The CDR3 is 15 residues long. The germline V gene has CDR1 MGHRA and CDR2 YSYEKL. Sequencing was performed on CD8+ T cells sorted from blood (inferred from file names), taken from a patient given nivolumab and ipilimumab in sequence. The chain employs TRBV4-1 and TRBJ2-7; 7 nucleotides align to TRBD2. The sequence came from a human donor with melanoma. CDR3 in amino acids: CASSQARGTSYEQYF. In nucleotides, the CDR3 is TGCGCCAGCAGCCAAGCGCGGGGGACCTCCTACGAGCAGTACTTC.